The 9 T cell receptor beta chains below all came from one sample that was sequenced in a study of CD8+CD57+ T cells in acquired aplastic anemia. Only patients with CD8+CD57+ cell expansion on flow cytometry were chosen for sequencing. TCR beta VDJ and CDR3 profiles were obtained from a genomic DNA template. In TCRdb, the reads were re-called with MiXCR into one record per CDR3 protein. This sample yields approximately 160,000 distinct CDR3 sequences, of which around 43% are seen a single time; 3.2% belongs to the top ten. The sequenced sample consisted of sorted CD4+, CD8+, or CD8+CD57+ T cells (not recorded which) from PBMCs. The receptors stem from a human donor with aplastic anemia.

As concerns this clonotype: This clone may be a read error of a much larger clone one base away. As DNA, the CDR3 is TGTGCCAGCAGCTGGGAGGAGGGTCGGAAAGAGCAGTTCTTC. It codes for CASSWEEGRKEQFF. The J gene is TRBJ2-1, the V gene TRBV11-2, with D perhaps TRBD2 (6 bases). Germline V lookup: CDR1 SGHAT, CDR2 FQNNGV. The ends were cut back, 4 bases at V and 10 bases at J, with 17 bases in the middle. The CDR3 extends over 14 amino acids.

In this sample, this clonotype turned up once. The V and J genes are TRBV10-3 and TRBJ1-6; D gene ambiguous. CDR3 length: 12 residues. Germline V gene sequence: CDR1 ENHRY, CDR2 SYGVKD. V was trimmed by 6 bases and J by 10 bases, leaving 10 bases between them. The CDR3 here is CAISSINSPLHF. In DNA, the CDR3 is TGTGCCATCAGCTCCATTAACTCACCCCTCCACTTT.

In its sample, this clonotype was seen many times. The V and J genes are TRBV19 and TRBJ1-5, with a tentative D call TRBD1 (5 bases). The length of the CDR3 is 16 residues. Germline loops: CDR1 LNHDA, CDR2 SQIVND (reference sequence). Trimming left V 5 bases short and J 9 bases short, with 23 bases between. The CDR3 DNA reads TGTGCCAGTAGTCCTCTAGGGCAGGGCATCAGCGCGCCCCAGCATTTT. Its protein is CASSPLGQGISAPQHF.

V and J are TRBV15 and TRBJ1-2; perhaps TRBD1 as D (6 bases). The V and J ends lost 0 bases and 4 bases respectively, with 15 bases between them. CDR1 is LNHNV and CDR2 is YYDKDF in the germline V gene (reference sequence). The CDR3 totals 16 residues. The CDR3 region has the DNA TGTGCCACCAGCAGAGACCGGGCGACAGGTTCCTATGGCTACACCTTC. It yields the protein CATSRDRATGSYGYTF.

Notes on this clonotype: This could be a read error, since a much larger clone is one nucleotide away. The chain employs TRBV3-1 and TRBJ2-3, with 10 bases lining up with TRBD2. Germline V gene lookup returns CDR1 LGHDT and CDR2 YNNKEL (reference sequence). The CDR3 consists of 15 residues. The CDR3 bases are TGTGCCAGCGGCCAAGGAGCGGGAGGGGGAGATACGCAGTATTTT. Amino acids: CASGQGAGGGDTQYF.

This clonotype was observed at least ten times. V gene TRBV20-1 combines with J gene TRBJ2-7; TRBD1 agrees at 11 bases. CDR3 length: 13 amino acids. The V gene end was trimmed by 8 bases and the J gene end by 5 bases; junction bases not matched to a gene: 8. CDR1 and CDR2 (germline): DFQATT, SNEGSKA (reference sequence). The CDR3 is CSTLRDRGNEQYF. The CDR3 bases are TGCAGTACTTTACGGGACAGGGGGAACGAGCAGTACTTC.

The chain couples TRBV10-3 to TRBJ1-5; 11 bases fit TRBD1. This CDR3 spans 18 amino acids. In germline, CDR1 is ENHRY, CDR2 SYGVKD. V shed 10 bases and J 2 bases; nucleotides not matched to a gene: 16. CDR3 bases: TGTGCCAGCAGGCTTGGATATAGGACAGGGGGCGGCAATCAGCCCCAGCATTTT. It specifies CASRLGYRTGGGNQPQHF.

This clonotype was counted ten times or more. This chain joins TRBV19 and TRBJ1-1; 9 nucleotides align to TRBD1. Germline values: CDR1 LNHDA, CDR2 SQIVND (reference sequence). The CDR3 runs to 15 residues. Losses at the gene ends were 4 bases for V and 4 bases for J; bases not matched to a gene: 7. The CDR3 coding sequence is TGTGCCAGTAGTAACTACGGACAGGGGATCACTGAAGCTTTCTTT. Its translation is CASSNYGQGITEAFF.

This clonotype was detected once. The gene calls are TRBV11-1 and TRBJ1-1; D may be TRBD1 (5 bases). V was clipped by 1 base and J by 0 bases, with 12 bases between them. CDR3 size: 16 residues. Looked up from germline, CDR1 is SGHAT and CDR2 is FQDESV (reference sequence). The CDR3 region is CASSLEGAGMNTEAFF. DNA for the CDR3: TGTGCCAGCAGCTTAGAAGGGGCAGGAATGAACACTGAAGCTTTCTTT. The full variable domain, with the rest looked up from reference TRBV11-1 and TRBJ1-1, is EAEVAQSPRYKITEKSQAVAFWCDPISGHATLYWYRQILGQGPELLVQFQDESVVDDSQLPKDRFSAERLKGVDSTLKIQPAELGDSAMYLCASSLEGAGMNTEAFFGQGTRLTVV.